This T cell receptor beta chain derives from a study of T cells after posttransplantation cyclophosphamide. In its sample, this clone was seen many times. Trimming removed 7 bases from V and 6 bases from J, with 9 bases in between. Germline V lookup: CDR1 MDHEN, CDR2 SYDVKM. This CDR3 comprises 11 residues. Assay used: immunoSEQ multiplex PCR; TCRdb lists only in-frame clones, some missing. The counts give 25,000 to 30,000 clones, none of them seen only once; about 1.5% is held by the top ten. The related graft donor's blood sample was taken on the day of bone marrow donation. This clonotype was obtained from a man aged 50-60 years in good health, CMV-negative, and a related stem cell transplant donor. The material sequenced was PBMCs. This sequence joins TRBV28 and TRBJ1-2, with no clear D. The CDR3 region is CASTAGNGYTF. The CDR3 nucleotides read TGTGCCAGCACCGCAGGCAATGGCTACACCTTC.